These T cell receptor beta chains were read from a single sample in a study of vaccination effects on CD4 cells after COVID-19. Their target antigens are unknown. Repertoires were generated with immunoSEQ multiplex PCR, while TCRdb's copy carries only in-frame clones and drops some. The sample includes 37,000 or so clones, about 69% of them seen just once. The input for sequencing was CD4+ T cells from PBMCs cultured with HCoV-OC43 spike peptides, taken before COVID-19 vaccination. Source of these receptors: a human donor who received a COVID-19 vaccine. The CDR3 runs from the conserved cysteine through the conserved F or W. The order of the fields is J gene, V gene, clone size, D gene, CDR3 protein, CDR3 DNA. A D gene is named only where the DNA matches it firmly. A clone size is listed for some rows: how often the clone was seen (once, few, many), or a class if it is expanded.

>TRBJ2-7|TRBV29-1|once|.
CSAEHSLGGKYF
TGCAGCGCCGAACACAGCCTGGGGGGCAAGTACTTC
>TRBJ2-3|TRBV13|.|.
CASSGDRTGWNRVDTQYF
TGTGCCAGCAGCGGTGATCGTACAGGGTGGAACAGGGTGGATACGCAGTATTTT
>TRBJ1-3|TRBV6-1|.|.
CASSEIDSISGNTIYF
TGTGCCAGCAGTGAGATAGACTCGATCTCTGGAAACACCATATATTTT
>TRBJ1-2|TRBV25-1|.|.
CASSVIGDYGYTF
TGTGCCAGCAGTGTCATTGGGGACTATGGCTACACCTTC
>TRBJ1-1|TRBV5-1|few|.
CASSDASTGTAEAFF
TGCGCCAGCAGCGATGCCTCGACAGGAACGGCTGAAGCTTTCTTT
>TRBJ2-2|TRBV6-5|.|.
CASRGRSTGELFF
TGTGCCAGCAGGGGGCGGAGCACCGGGGAGCTGTTTTTT
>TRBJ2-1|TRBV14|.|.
CASSQLGDNEQFF
TGTGCCAGCAGCCAGCTGGGGGACAATGAGCAGTTCTTC
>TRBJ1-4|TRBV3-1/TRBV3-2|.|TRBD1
CASSLRTGGNEKLFF
TGTGCCAGCAGCCTACGGACAGGGGGAAATGAAAAACTGTTTTTT
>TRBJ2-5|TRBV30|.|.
CAWSVRLKETQYF
TGTGCCTGGAGTGTACGTCTGAAAGAGACCCAGTACTTC
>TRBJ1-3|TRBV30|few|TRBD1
CAWSGTGGNTIYF
TGTGCCTGGAGTGGGACAGGTGGAAACACCATATATTTT
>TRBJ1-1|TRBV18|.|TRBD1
CASSRDRVNTEAFF
TGTGCCAGCTCTCGGGACAGGGTAAACACTGAAGCTTTCTTT
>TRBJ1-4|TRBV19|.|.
CASSTDRENEKLFF
TGTGCCAGTAGTACGGACAGAGAGAATGAAAAACTGTTTTTT
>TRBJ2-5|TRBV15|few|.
CATSRDLETQYF
TGTGCCACCAGCAGAGATTTAGAGACCCAGTACTTC
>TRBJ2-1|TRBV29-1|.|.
CSGGIGGLNEQFF
TGCAGCGGTGGAATCGGGGGTTTAAATGAGCAGTTCTTC
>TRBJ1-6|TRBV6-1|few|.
CASSEREQANSPLHF
TGTGCCAGCAGTGAGAGGGAACAGGCTAATTCACCCCTCCACTTT
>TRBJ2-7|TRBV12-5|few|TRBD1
CASGPTTGQTNEQYF
TGTGCTAGTGGGCCTACAACGGGACAGACGAACGAGCAGTACTTC
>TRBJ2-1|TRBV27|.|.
CASGDYNEQFF
TGTGCCAGCGGGGACTACAATGAGCAGTTCTTC
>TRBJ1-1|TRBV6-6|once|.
CASSYLVGGGTEAFF
TGTGCCAGCAGTTACTTGGTGGGGGGCGGCACTGAAGCTTTCTTT
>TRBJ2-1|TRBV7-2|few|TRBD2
CASSSSGLASSYNEQFF
TGTGCCAGCAGCTCCTCTGGACTAGCGAGCTCCTACAATGAGCAGTTCTTC
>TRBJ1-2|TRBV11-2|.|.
CASSLAIGGAGGYTF
TGTGCCAGCAGCTTAGCCATAGGAGGGGCGGGAGGCTACACCTTC
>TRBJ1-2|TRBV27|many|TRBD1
CASSSGQGEAYTF
TGTGCCAGCAGTTCGGGACAGGGGGAGGCCTACACCTTC
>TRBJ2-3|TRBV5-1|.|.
CASSWFGAGRGTDTQYF
TGCGCCAGCAGCTGGTTCGGAGCGGGCCGAGGCACAGATACGCAGTATTTT
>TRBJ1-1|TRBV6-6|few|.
CASRGGTYTEAFF
TGTGCCAGCAGGGGGGGGACTTACACTGAAGCTTTCTTT
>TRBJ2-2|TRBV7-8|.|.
CASIPGRWNTGELFF
TGTGCCAGCATCCCGGGACGATGGAACACCGGGGAGCTGTTTTTT
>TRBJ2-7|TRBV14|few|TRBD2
CASSQRSLGGGPSYEQYF
TGTGCCAGCAGCCAAAGATCTTTGGGGGGAGGGCCCTCCTACGAGCAGTACTTC
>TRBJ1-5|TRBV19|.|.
CASSIFGYSNQPQHF
TGTGCCAGTAGTATTTTCGGGTATAGCAATCAGCCCCAGCATTTT
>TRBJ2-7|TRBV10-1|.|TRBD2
CASSESGAGGATYEQYF
TGCGCCAGCAGTGAGTCGGGAGCGGGGGGCGCCACCTACGAGCAGTACTTC
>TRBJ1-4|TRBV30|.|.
CAWSEGGEKLFF
TGTGCCTGGAGTGAGGGCGGTGAAAAACTGTTTTTT
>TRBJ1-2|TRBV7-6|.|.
CASSALRGYTF
TGTGCCAGCAGCGCGTTGAGGGGATACACCTTC
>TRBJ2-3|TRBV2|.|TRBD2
CASSMGLAASTDTQYF
TGTGCCAGCAGTATGGGACTAGCTGCTAGCACAGATACGCAGTATTTT
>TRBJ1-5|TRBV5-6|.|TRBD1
CASSQGTVANQPQHF
TGTGCCAGCAGCCAGGGGACAGTAGCAAATCAGCCCCAGCATTTT
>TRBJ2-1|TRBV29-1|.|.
CSVEDWALPELDNEQFF
TGCAGCGTTGAAGATTGGGCACTCCCAGAACTCGACAATGAGCAGTTCTTC